This T cell receptor beta chain was sequenced during a study of radiotherapy plus CTLA-4 blockade in lung cancer. The germline V and J ends were trimmed by 8 bases and 4 bases, with 17 bases remaining between them. The CDR3 loop spans 14 amino acids. CDR1 is ENHRY, CDR2 SYGVKD, per germline. The assay was immunoSEQ multiplex PCR, and TCRdb's table has in-frame clones only and misses some. Of about 59,000 clones listed, 65% to 80% are singletons. The sample in question was peripheral blood, obtained from a patient treated with radiotherapy plus ipilimumab. This TCR was recovered from a human donor with non-small cell lung cancer whose response to radiotherapy plus ipilimumab could not be evaluated. This chain uses TRBV10-3 with TRBJ1-1, with D perhaps matching TRBD1 (6 bases). The CDR3 nucleotides are TGTGCCATCGGGGGCAGGGGATCTGTCACTGAAGCTTTCTTT. It translates to CAIGGRGSVTEAFF.